A single sample gave rise to the 18 T cell receptor beta chains below, sequenced in a study of regulatory T cells in long-lasting Graves disease. Described time point: newly diagnosed GD, antithyroid drugs for less than 3 months. RNA isolated from PBMCs was used to make the TCR library. TCR beta libraries were built with iRepertoire HTBI primers and Arm-PCR of CDR3 regions. TCRdb itself ran the multiplex PCR reads through MiXCR, one entry per CDR3 protein. This table holds approximately 390,000 distinct CDR3 sequences, 15% to 20% found once. Separately, the same data were catalogued under a study of T cells in Graves' hyperthyroidism and ophthalmopathy.

The sequenced sample was peripheral blood mononuclear cells (PBMCs), obtained at new diagnosis, from a patient treated with antithyroid drugs. The receptors come from a woman between 18 and 29 years old with Graves disease.

This clonotype has at least ten counts. This chain links TRBV20-1 with TRBJ1-1; maybe TRBD1 (5 bases). Germline CDR1 DFQATT, CDR2 SNEGSKA (reference sequence). V lost 2 bases to trimming and J lost 0 bases, with 16 bases between them. This CDR3 spans 16 amino acids. CDR3 sequence: CSARRGGAGLNTEAFF. In DNA form, the CDR3 reads TGCAGTGCTAGAAGGGGTGGGGCCGGACTGAACACTGAAGCTTTCTTT.

This clonotype was observed many times. V usage is TRBV20-1 and J usage is TRBJ2-2; 8 nucleotides agree with TRBD1. Trimming at V came to 1 base and at J to 7 bases, leaving 11 bases not matched to a gene. CDR1 DFQATT and CDR2 SNEGSKA come from the germline V gene (reference sequence). The CDR3 sequence is 16 residues long. This chain's CDR3 is CSARGARTGTYGELFF. The DNA of the CDR3 is TGCAGTGCTAGAGGCGCGCGGACAGGGACTTACGGGGAGCTGTTTTTT.

This clonotype has a count of ten or more. The chain couples TRBV30 to TRBJ2-7; perhaps TRBD1 as D (5 bases). The V end lost 2 bases, the J end lost 2 bases, and 10 bases lay between the germline ends. Germline V CDR1 and CDR2: GTSNPN, SVGIG (reference sequence). This CDR3 has 13 residues. CDR3 nucleotides: TGTGCCTGGAGTCTCACAGGCCCCTACGAGCAGTACTTC. Its translation: CAWSLTGPYEQYF.

This clonotype was seen a handful of times. The chain joins TRBV5-4 to TRBJ2-3; D is unclear. The J call may not be correct, given that the DNA end is closer to TRBJ2-5. Germline V lookup: CDR1 SGHNT, CDR2 YYREEE (reference sequence). This CDR3 comprises 12 residues. CDR3 nucleotides: TGTGCCAGCAGCTTAAGCAGCGACGCCCAGTACTTC. Translation gives CASSLSSDAQYF.

The CDR3 DNA reads TGTGCCAGCACCTCTAGGGGGGGGGAAGCTTTCTTT. It encodes CASTSRGGEAFF. J is TRBJ1-1 and V is TRBV28, with D maybe TRBD1 (6 bases). The CDR3 has 12 amino acids. V was clipped by 7 bases and J by 8 bases, with 14 bases between them. Germline V gene lookup returns CDR1 MDHEN and CDR2 SYDVKM.

This clonotype has a count of ten or more. The chain has TRBV5-1 and TRBJ2-3; D is undetermined. TRBJ2-7 matches the DNA end more closely, so the J call is doubtful. The germline gives CDR1 SGHRS, CDR2 YFSETQ. CDR3 length: 15 residues. CDR3 sequence: CASSLESAVSYEQYF. The CDR3 DNA sequence: TGCGCCAGCAGCTTGGAAAGCGCCGTGTCCTACGAGCAGTACTTC.

In regard to this clonotype: A junction boundary mismatches the germline segment, possibly from a read error. The chain recombines TRBV19 with TRBJ2-7; D remains ambiguous. Germline values: CDR1 LNHDA, CDR2 SQIVND (reference sequence). The CDR3 extends over 12 amino acids. This chain's CDR3 is CTSSNPPYEQYF. The CDR3 region has the DNA TGTACCAGCAGTAACCCCCCCTACGAGCAGTACTTC.

This clonotype has a count of ten or more. The chain uses TRBV11-2 and TRBJ1-2; D is possibly TRBD1 (6 bases). The V gene lost 4 bases and the J gene lost 3 bases, with 12 bases spanning the gap. Germline values: CDR1 SGHAT, CDR2 FQNNGV. CDR3 length: 14 amino acids. CDR3 protein: CASSSAGVHYGYTF. The CDR3 DNA reads TGTGCCAGCAGCTCGGCAGGGGTGCACTATGGCTACACCTTC.

This clonotype has ten or more counts. The rearrangement joins TRBV13 to TRBJ1-1, with 9 nucleotides matching TRBD1. Per germline, CDR1 PRHDT and CDR2 FYEKMQ (reference sequence). With 4 bases clipped from V and 3 bases from J, the junction kept 6 bases outside the gene matches. The CDR3 runs 15 residues. The CDR3 DNA reads TGTGCCAGCAGCTCCGGACAGGGGCTAGACACTGAAGCTTTCTTT. Its translation is CASSSGQGLDTEAFF.

This rearrangement joins TRBV30 to TRBJ2-2, with no clear D. This CDR3 has 13 amino acids. Trimming stripped 0 bases from V and 4 bases from J, with 6 bases between. The V gene's germline CDR1 is GTSNPN and CDR2 SVGIG (reference sequence). CDR3: CAWSVGTTGELFF. CDR3 coding DNA: TGTGCCTGGAGTGTAGGAACCACCGGGGAGCTGTTTTTT.

This clonotype was detected ten times or more. The chain recombines TRBV11-2 with TRBJ2-7; D possibly corresponds to TRBD1 (5 bases). The CDR3 extends over 16 amino acids. V was clipped by 4 bases and J by 5 bases, with 21 bases between them. CDR1 is SGHAT, CDR2 FQNNGV, per germline. This CDR3 reads CASSYTPSSRVHEQYF. The CDR3 region has the DNA TGTGCCAGCAGCTATACCCCATCATCCAGGGTTCACGAGCAGTACTTC.

The chain employs TRBV20-1 and TRBJ2-3; no clear D gene. Germline V gives CDR1 DFQATT, CDR2 SNEGSKA (reference sequence). The CDR3 runs to 13 residues. Trimming took 6 bases from V and 0 from J, leaving 10 bases between them. The CDR3 spells CSARDTSTDTQYF. In nucleotides, the CDR3 is TGCAGTGCACGAGATACTAGCACAGATACGCAGTATTTT.

This clonotype appeared many times. For the CDR3, the DNA is TGTGCCAGCAAGGACAGGGGTGTCACTAATGAAAAACTGTTTTTT. Translation gives CASKDRGVTNEKLFF. The rearrangement uses TRBV28 and TRBJ1-4; 9 positions match TRBD1. V was pared by 7 bases and J by 2 bases, with 5 bases of the junction left unmatched. CDR1 is MDHEN, CDR2 SYDVKM, per germline. The CDR3 runs to 15 residues.

The chain carries TRBV19 and TRBJ2-1; 10 bases align to TRBD2. The V gene end was trimmed by 6 bases and the J gene end by 7 bases; junction bases not matched to a gene: 15. CDR1 and CDR2 from the germline V gene are LNHDA and SQIVND (reference sequence). This CDR3 contains 17 residues. The CDR3 region is CASRRAGGPIGKNEQFF. The CDR3 DNA follows: TGTGCCAGTAGAAGAGCGGGGGGGCCAATAGGGAAGAATGAGCAGTTCTTC.

This clonotype has a count of ten or more. The chain uses TRBV6-5 and TRBJ2-7, with no clear D. V lost 0 bases to trimming and J lost 3 bases, with 6 bases between them. Germline loops: CDR1 MNHEY, CDR2 SVGAGI. The length of the CDR3 is 13 residues. The CDR3 bases are TGTGCCAGCAGTTACTCAGGGAACTACGAGCAGTACTTC. This sequence encodes CASSYSGNYEQYF.

The V and J genes are TRBV14 and TRBJ2-7; D may be TRBD1 or TRBD2 (6 bases each). Germline loops: CDR1 SGHDN, CDR2 FVKESK. The CDR3 loop spans 17 amino acids. The V gene lost 4 bases and the J gene lost 1 base, with 20 bases spanning the gap. The CDR3 region has the DNA TGTGCCAGCAGCCCCCAGGGTATCGGGGGCTTTTCCTACGAGCAGTACTTC. Its translation: CASSPQGIGGFSYEQYF.

This clonotype was recorded many times. The rearrangement joins TRBV7-9 to TRBJ2-5, with D tentatively TRBD1 (6 bases). Trimming took off 5 bases at V and 1 base at J, with 17 bases between the two ends. Per the germline V gene, CDR1 is SEHNR and CDR2 is FQNEAQ (reference sequence). The CDR3 loop spans 16 amino acids. This CDR3 is CASSDTFRDTQETQYF. The DNA of the CDR3 is TGTGCCAGCAGCGACACGTTCCGGGACACCCAAGAGACCCAGTACTTC.

This clonotype was seen many times. The rearrangement uses TRBV28 and TRBJ1-6; tentative D call: TRBD1 (6 bases). Trimming shortened V by 4 bases and J by 0 bases, and 10 bases separated the two germline ends. The CDR3 runs to 16 residues. Germline lookup yields CDR1 MDHEN and CDR2 SYDVKM. The CDR3, as DNA: TGTGCCAGCAGTTCTACAGGGAACTCCTATAATTCACCCCTCCACTTT. It yields the protein CASSSTGNSYNSPLHF.